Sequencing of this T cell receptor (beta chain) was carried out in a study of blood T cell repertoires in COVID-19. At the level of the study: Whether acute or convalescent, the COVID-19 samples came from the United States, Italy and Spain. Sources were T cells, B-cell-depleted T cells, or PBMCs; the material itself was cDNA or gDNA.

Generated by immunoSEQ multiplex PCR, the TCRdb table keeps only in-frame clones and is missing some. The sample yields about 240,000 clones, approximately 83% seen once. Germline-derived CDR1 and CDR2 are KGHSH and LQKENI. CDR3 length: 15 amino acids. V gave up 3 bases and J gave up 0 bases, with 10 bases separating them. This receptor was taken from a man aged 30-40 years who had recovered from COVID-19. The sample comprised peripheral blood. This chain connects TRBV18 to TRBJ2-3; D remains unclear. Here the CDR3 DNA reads TGTGCCAGCTCACCGCCTATTCGTAGCACAGATACGCAGTATTTT. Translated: CASSPPIRSTDTQYF.